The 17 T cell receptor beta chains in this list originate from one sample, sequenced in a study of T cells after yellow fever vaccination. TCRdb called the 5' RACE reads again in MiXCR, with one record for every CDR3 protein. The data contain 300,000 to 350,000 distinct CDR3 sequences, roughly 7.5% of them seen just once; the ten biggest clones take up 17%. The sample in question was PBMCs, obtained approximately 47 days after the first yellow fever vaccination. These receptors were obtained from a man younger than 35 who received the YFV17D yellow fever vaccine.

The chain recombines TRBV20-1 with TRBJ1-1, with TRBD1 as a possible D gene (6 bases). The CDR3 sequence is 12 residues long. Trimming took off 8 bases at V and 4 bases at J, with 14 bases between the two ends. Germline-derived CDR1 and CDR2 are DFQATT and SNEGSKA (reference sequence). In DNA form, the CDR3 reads TGCAGTCCTACTCTACAGGGCACTGAAGCTTTCTTT. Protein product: CSPTLQGTEAFF.

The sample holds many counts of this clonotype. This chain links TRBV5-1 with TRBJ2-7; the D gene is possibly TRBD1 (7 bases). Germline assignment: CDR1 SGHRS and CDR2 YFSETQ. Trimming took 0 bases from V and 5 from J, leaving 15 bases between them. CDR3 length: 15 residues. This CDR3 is CASSLGFQGEDEQYF. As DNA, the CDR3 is TGCGCCAGCAGCTTGGGCTTCCAGGGGGAGGACGAGCAGTACTTC. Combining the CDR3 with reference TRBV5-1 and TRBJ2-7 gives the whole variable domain KAGVTQTPRYLIKTRGQQVTLSCSPISGHRSVSWYQQTPGQGLQFLFEYFSETQRNKGNFPGRFSGRQFSNSRSEMNVSTLELGDSALYLCASSLGFQGEDEQYFGPGTRLTVT.

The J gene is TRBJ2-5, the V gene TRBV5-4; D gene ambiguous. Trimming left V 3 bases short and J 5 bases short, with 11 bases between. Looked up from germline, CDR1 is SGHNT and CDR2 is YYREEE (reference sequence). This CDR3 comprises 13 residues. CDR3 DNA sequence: TGTGCCAGCAGCTGGAAAATGGGGGAGACCCAGTACTTC. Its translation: CASSWKMGETQYF.

The CDR3: CASSATGYFSGELFF. CDR3 nucleotide sequence: TGTGCCAGCAGCGCGACAGGGTATTTCTCCGGGGAGCTGTTTTTT. This chain links TRBV7-9 with TRBJ2-2; 7 nucleotides line up with TRBD1. Germline values: CDR1 SEHNR, CDR2 FQNEAQ (reference sequence). CDR3 length equals 15 residues. The J segment lost 6 bases and the V segment lost 5 bases, leaving 9 bases of the junction unmatched.

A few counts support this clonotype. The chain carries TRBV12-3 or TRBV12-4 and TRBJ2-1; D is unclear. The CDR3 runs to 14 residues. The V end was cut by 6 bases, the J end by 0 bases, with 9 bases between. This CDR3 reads CASRDTNSYNEQFF. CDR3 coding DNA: TGTGCCAGCAGAGACACCAACTCCTACAATGAGCAGTTCTTC.

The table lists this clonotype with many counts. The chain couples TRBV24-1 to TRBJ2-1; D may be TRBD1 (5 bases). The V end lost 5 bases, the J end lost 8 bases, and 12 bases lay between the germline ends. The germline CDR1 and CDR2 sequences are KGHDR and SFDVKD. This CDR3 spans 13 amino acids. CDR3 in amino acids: CATSAPGFDEQFF. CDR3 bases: TGTGCCACCAGTGCGCCAGGGTTCGATGAGCAGTTCTTC.

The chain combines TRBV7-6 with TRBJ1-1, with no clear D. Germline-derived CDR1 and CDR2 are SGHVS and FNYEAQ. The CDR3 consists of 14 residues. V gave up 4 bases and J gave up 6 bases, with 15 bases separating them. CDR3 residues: CASSSGSNWAEAFF. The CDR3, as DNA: TGTGCCAGCAGCTCCGGCAGTAACTGGGCTGAAGCTTTCTTT.

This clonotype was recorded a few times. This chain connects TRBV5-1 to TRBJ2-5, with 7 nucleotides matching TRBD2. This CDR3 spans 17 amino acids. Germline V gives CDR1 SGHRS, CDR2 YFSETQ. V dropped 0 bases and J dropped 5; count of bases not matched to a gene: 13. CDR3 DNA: TGCGCCAGCAGCTTGGCCGTGTCCGCGGGGGAAGGGGAGACCCAGTACTTC. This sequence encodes CASSLAVSAGEGETQYF.

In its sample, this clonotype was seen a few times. The CDR3: CAWETGYNSPLHF. The DNA for the CDR3 is TGTGCCTGGGAAACGGGGTATAATTCACCCCTCCACTTT. This chain joins TRBV30 and TRBJ1-6, with D uncertain. The CDR3 sequence is 13 residues long. V was trimmed by 5 bases and J by 4 bases, leaving 9 bases between them. From germline, CDR1 is GTSNPN and CDR2 SVGIG (reference sequence).

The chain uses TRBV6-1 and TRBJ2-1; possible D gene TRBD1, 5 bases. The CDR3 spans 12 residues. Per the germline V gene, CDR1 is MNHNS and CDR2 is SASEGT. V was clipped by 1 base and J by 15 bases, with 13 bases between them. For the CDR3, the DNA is TGTGCCAGCAGTGAAGGGGGTGGACAACTGTTCTTC. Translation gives CASSEGGGQLFF.

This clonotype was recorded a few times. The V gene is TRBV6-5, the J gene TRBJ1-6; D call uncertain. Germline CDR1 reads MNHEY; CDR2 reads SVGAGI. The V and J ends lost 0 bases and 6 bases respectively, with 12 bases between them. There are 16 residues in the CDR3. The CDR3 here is CASSYSSGEGNSPLHF. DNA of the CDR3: TGTGCCAGCAGTTACTCGTCCGGGGAGGGTAATTCACCCCTCCACTTT.

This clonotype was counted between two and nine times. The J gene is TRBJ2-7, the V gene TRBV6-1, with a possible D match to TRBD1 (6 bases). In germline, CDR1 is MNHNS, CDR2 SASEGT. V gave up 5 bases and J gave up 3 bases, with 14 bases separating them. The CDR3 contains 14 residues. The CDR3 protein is CASSHRTADYEQYF. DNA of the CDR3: TGTGCCAGCAGTCATAGGACAGCGGACTACGAGCAGTACTTC.

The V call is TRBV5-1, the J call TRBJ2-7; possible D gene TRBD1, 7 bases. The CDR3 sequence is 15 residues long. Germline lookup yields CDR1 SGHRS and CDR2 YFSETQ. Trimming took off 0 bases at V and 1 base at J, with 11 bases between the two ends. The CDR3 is CASSLVPGGSYEQYF. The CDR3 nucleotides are TGCGCCAGCAGCTTGGTTCCAGGGGGGTCCTACGAGCAGTACTTC.

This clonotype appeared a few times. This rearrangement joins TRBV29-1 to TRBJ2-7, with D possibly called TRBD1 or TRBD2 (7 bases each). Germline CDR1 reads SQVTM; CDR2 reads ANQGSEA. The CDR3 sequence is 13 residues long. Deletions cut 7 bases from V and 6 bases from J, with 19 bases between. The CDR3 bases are TGCAGCGCGGGGGACAGCGGGGTCCGCGAGCAGTACTTC. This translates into CSAGDSGVREQYF.

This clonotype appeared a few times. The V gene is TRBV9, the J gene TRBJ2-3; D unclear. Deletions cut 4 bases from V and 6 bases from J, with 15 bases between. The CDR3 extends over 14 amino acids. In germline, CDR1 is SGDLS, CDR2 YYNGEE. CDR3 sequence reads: CASSPFEATDTQYF. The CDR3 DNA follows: TGTGCCAGCAGCCCATTTGAGGCCACGGATACGCAGTATTTT. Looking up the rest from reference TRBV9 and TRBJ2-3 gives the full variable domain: DSGVTQTPKHLITATGQRVTLRCSPRSGDLSVYWYQQSLDQGLQFLIQYYNGEERAKGNILERFSAQQFPDLHSELNLSSLELGDSALYFCASSPFEATDTQYFGPGTRLTVL.

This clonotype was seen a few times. CDR3 amino acids: CASSLETDPRATIYF. CDR3 coding DNA: TGCGCCAGCAGCTTGGAGACAGACCCCCGTGCAACCATATATTTT. V gene TRBV5-1 combines with J gene TRBJ1-3, with D possibly matching TRBD1 (5 bases). Trimming took 0 bases from V and 10 from J, leaving 17 bases between them. Looked up from germline, CDR1 is SGHRS and CDR2 is YFSETQ. The CDR3 contains 15 residues.

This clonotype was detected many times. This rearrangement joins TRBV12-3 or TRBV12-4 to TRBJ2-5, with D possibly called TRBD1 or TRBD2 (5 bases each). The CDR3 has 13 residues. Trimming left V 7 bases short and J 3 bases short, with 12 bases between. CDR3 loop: CASTRLGEETQYF. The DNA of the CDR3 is TGTGCCAGCACCCGTTTGGGGGAAGAGACCCAGTACTTC.